This T cell receptor beta chain was captured in a study of shared clonotypes between healthy human individuals. The study's findings and limits: Naive subsets typically showed greater estimated richness than memory subsets. Generation probability values for non-shared clonotypes were lower than those for clonotypes shared by all four donors.

Repertoires were generated with immunoSEQ multiplex PCR, while TCRdb's copy carries only in-frame clones and drops some. Of around 2.1 million clones listed, approximately 94% are singletons. As defined, naive CD8 cells were CD45RO-negative and positively selected for CCR7, with terminally differentiated effector memory CD45RA+ cells excluded. This CDR3 contains 16 residues. Germline CDR1 and CDR2: SGHVS and FQNEAQ. Trimming removed 1 base at V and 0 bases at J, with 10 bases between. On this clone itself: Antigen unknown.

Sequencing input: naive CD8+ T cells from PBMCs. The receptor was derived from a man in his late teens or twenties in good health. Some clones in this sample may be carry-over from other donors' samples. V usage is TRBV7-8 and J usage is TRBJ1-3; D remains unclear. This CDR3 is CASSLEPGSSGNTIYF. CDR3 DNA sequence: TGTGCCAGCAGCTTAGAACCCGGGAGCTCTGGAAACACCATATATTTT.